The rows below give T cell receptor beta chains drawn from one sample of a study of T-cell memory formation after mild COVID-19. TCRdb reprocessed the 5' RACE reads with MiXCR, giving one entry per CDR3 protein. The table lists 90,000 to 120,000 distinct CDR3 sequences, around 14% of them singletons. Source material: PBMCs or a T cell subset sorted from them (not recorded which). These receptors came from a man aged 18 to 30 who had mild COVID-19 (a few samples of this study predate the infection). Cell type and time point are not known. The CDR3 runs from the conserved cysteine through the conserved F or W. The D gene is left open where the match is weak. The size field is filled for only some rows; it gives once, few, many or a size class.

d_call	v_call	cdr3_length	j_call	clone_size	cdr3_nt	cdr3_aa
-	TRBV4-2	13	TRBJ2-7	many	TGTGCCAGCAGCCAATCCCAAGGATACGAGCAGTACTTC	CASSQSQGYEQYF
TRBD2	TRBV4-1	19	TRBJ2-2	-	TGCGCCAGCAGCGGGCTCTGGCTAGCGGGGGGGCGAGGGGACGGGGAGCTGTTTTTT	CASSGLWLAGGRGDGELFF
TRBD2	TRBV29-1	14	TRBJ2-3	-	TGCAGCGTTGTATGGCGGGGGGCAGGAGATACGCAGTATTTT	CSVVWRGAGDTQYF
-	TRBV7-9	16	TRBJ2-3	many	TGTGCCAGCAGCTCGGACTACTACAGGTATTCAGATACGCAGTATTTT	CASSSDYYRYSDTQYF
-	TRBV4-3	18	TRBJ2-3	once	TGCGCCAGCAGCCAAGAGGTGCCCCCGACCAGATGGGCAGATACGCAGTATTTT	CASSQEVPPTRWADTQYF
-	TRBV6-2/TRBV6-3	15	TRBJ1-5	-	TGTGCCAGCAGTTACACCACAGGGTTCGGCCAGCCCCAGCATTTT	CASSYTTGFGQPQHF
-	TRBV5-1	14	TRBJ2-1	-	TGCGCCAGCAGCTCTTCTCAGTACTACAATGAGCAGTTCTTC	CASSSSQYYNEQFF
-	TRBV20-1	13	TRBJ1-2	few	TGCAGTGCTTGGGCCCTCCGCGGCTATGGCTACACCTTC	CSAWALRGYGYTF
-	TRBV28	14	TRBJ2-5	few	TGTGCCAGCAGTAGCAGGGTTGGGGAAGAGACCCAGTACTTC	CASSSRVGEETQYF
-	TRBV4-1	14	TRBJ2-3	-	TGCGCCAGCAGCCTGACTCCCTTGGGCGATACGCAGTATTTT	CASSLTPLGDTQYF
-	TRBV28	13	TRBJ1-1	-	TGTGCCAGCAGTTTCACAGGGTACACTGAAGCTTTCTTT	CASSFTGYTEAFF
-	TRBV29-1	12	TRBJ2-4	many	TGCAGCGTTGACGGCTACAAAAACATTCAGTACTTC	CSVDGYKNIQYF
TRBD1	TRBV7-7	15	TRBJ2-5	-	TGTGCTAGCAGCCCCGTTGGGACAGGGGAAGAGACCCAGTACTTC	CASSPVGTGEETQYF
-	TRBV29-1	12	TRBJ2-7	few	TGCAGCGCTAACTCAGGTACCAACGAGCAGTACTTC	CSANSGTNEQYF
-	TRBV7-8	14	TRBJ1-1	few	TGTGCCAGCAGCTTAGGGGGCTCGTGGACTGAAGCTTTCTTT	CASSLGGSWTEAFF
-	TRBV6-2/TRBV6-3	14	TRBJ2-1	few	TGTGCCAGCGGGCCGGGGGCCTCCTACAATGAGCAGTTCTTC	CASGPGASYNEQFF
-	TRBV18	14	TRBJ2-1	-	TGTGCCAGCTCACAAGGAGGGGTCCACAATGAGCAGTTCTTC	CASSQGGVHNEQFF
-	TRBV4-1	13	TRBJ1-1	few	TGCGCCAGCAGTATAAGACAGAACACTGAAGCTTTCTTT	CASSIRQNTEAFF
-	TRBV11-2	15	TRBJ2-1	-	TGTGCCAGCAGCTCCCCGGGAGGGGGCCGTAATGAGCAGTTCTTC	CASSSPGGGRNEQFF
TRBD1	TRBV9	15	TRBJ1-2	few	TGTGCCAGCAGCCCCTGGGACAGCTCTAACTATGGCTACACCTTC	CASSPWDSSNYGYTF
TRBD1	TRBV5-1	16	TRBJ1-1	-	TGCGCCAGCAGCTTGGGGTACAGGGGGGTTGCGGATGAAGCTTTCTTT	CASSLGYRGVADEAFF
-	TRBV4-3	15	TRBJ1-1	few	TGCGCCAGCAGCCTTTCACCCGAGGAGAGGCCTGAAGCTTTCTTT	CASSLSPEERPEAFF
-	TRBV29-1	14	TRBJ2-4	few	TGCAGCGTTGAAACATTTCATTCCGCAAACATTCAGTACTTC	CSVETFHSANIQYF
-	TRBV28	15	TRBJ2-1	few	TGTGCCAGCATCCCCCCCTTGTCATCCTACAATGAGCAGTTCTTC	CASIPPLSSYNEQFF
-	TRBV29-1	14	TRBJ2-7	-	TGCAGCGTTGAAACCCCTGGCAGAGCCTACGAGCAGTACTTC	CSVETPGRAYEQYF
TRBD2	TRBV7-9	15	TRBJ2-1	many	TGTGCCAGCAGCTTAAGACTAGCGTTATACAATGAGCAGTTCTTC	CASSLRLALYNEQFF
-	TRBV6-1	15	TRBJ2-3	-	TGTGCCAGCAGTGAGGGGGGATCTAGCACAGATACGCAGTATTTT	CASSEGGSSTDTQYF
-	TRBV29-1	13	TRBJ2-1	many	TGCAGCGTTTGGGGGGGCCACGGGAATGAGCAGTTCTTC	CSVWGGHGNEQFF
-	TRBV9	15	TRBJ2-5	few	TGTGCCAGCAGCGTAGTCGGACGGCACCAAGAGACCCAGTACTTC	CASSVVGRHQETQYF
-	TRBV6-5	11	TRBJ2-2	many	TGTGCCAGCACTGGTACCGGGGAGCTGTTTTTT	CASTGTGELFF
-	TRBV20-1	13	TRBJ1-5	many	TGCAGTGCTAGAGATCTAAGTAATCAGCCCCAGCATTTT	CSARDLSNQPQHF
-	TRBV7-6	16	TRBJ2-4	-	TGTGCCAGCAGCCCCAGTACAGGGAGCGCCAAAAACATTCAGTACTTC	CASSPSTGSAKNIQYF
-	TRBV29-1	11	TRBJ2-2	few	TGCAGCTCTCTGGAGGTCGGGGAGCTGTTTTTT	CSSLEVGELFF
-	TRBV29-1	14	TRBJ1-1	-	TGCAGCGTTGATGGACAGTTGGTGCACACTGAAGCTTTCTTT	CSVDGQLVHTEAFF
-	TRBV7-9	14	TRBJ2-7	-	TGTGCCAGCAGCTTCGGAGACGTGACCTACGAGCAGTACTTC	CASSFGDVTYEQYF
-	TRBV2	16	TRBJ1-4	-	TGTGCCAGCAGTGAAGGCAGGGTAGCGACTAATGAAAAACTGTTTTTT	CASSEGRVATNEKLFF